These T cell receptor beta chains were read from a single sample in a study of human T cells and chemical hapten exposure. MiXCR, applied by TCRdb to the RACE reads, yields one record per CDR3 protein. The repertoire holds around 380,000 distinct CDR3 sequences, with 4.8% as singletons. Sequences were derived from whole blood, sampled in connection with sensitization to the hapten diphenylcyclopropenone (DPC). The receptors come from a woman aged 45-65 years with alopecia areata. Some clones in this sample may be carry-over from other donors' samples. Both conserved end residues are part of each CDR3. A D gene is named only where the DNA matches it firmly. The size field is filled for only some rows; it gives once, few, many or a size class.

clone size	V gene	D gene	J gene	CDR3 DNA	CDR3 protein
many	TRBV20-1	.	TRBJ2-6	TGCAGTGCTTTCGGAGGGTCTGGGGCCAACGTCCTGACTTTC	CSAFGGSGANVLTF
few	TRBV28	.	TRBJ2-1	TGTGCCAGCAGTTTCAGGGGTCTTGCTGAGCAGTTCTTC	CASSFRGLAEQFF
many	TRBV7-2	TRBD1	TRBJ2-5	TGTGCCAGCAGCTTACGCAGGGGGCTAAAGACCCAGTACTTC	CASSLRRGLKTQYF
many	TRBV12-3/TRBV12-4	.	TRBJ2-6	TGTGCCAGCAGTATCTATGGCTCTGGGGCCAACGTCCTGACTTTC	CASSIYGSGANVLTF
many	TRBV3-1	.	TRBJ2-3	TGTGCCAGCAGCCAAGATGAGGGCCTTACAGATACGCAGTATTTT	CASSQDEGLTDTQYF
many	TRBV20-1	.	TRBJ2-4	TGCAGTGCCGCACCCCAGGGCATTCAGTACTTC	CSAAPQGIQYF
many	TRBV6-6	.	TRBJ1-4	TGTGCCAGCAATGTGTGGGGGGAAAAACTGTTTTTT	CASNVWGEKLFF
many	TRBV12-3/TRBV12-4	.	TRBJ1-1	TGTGCCAGCAGTCCGAGGATCATGAACACTGAAGCTTTCTTT	CASSPRIMNTEAFF
many	TRBV5-1	TRBD2	TRBJ2-3	TGCGCCAGCAGCTTGGGACTAGCGGGGGCCGAGGATACGCAGTATTTT	CASSLGLAGAEDTQYF
many	TRBV19	TRBD2	TRBJ2-1	TGTGCCAGTAGTACCCGGGGTAGCGGGGGCTACAATGAGCAGTTCTTC	CASSTRGSGGYNEQFF
many	TRBV7-2	.	TRBJ2-1	TGTGCCAGCAGCTTCCCCTACAATGAGCAGTTCTTC	CASSFPYNEQFF
.	TRBV7-9	TRBD1	TRBJ1-5	TGTGCCAGCAGCTTAGGTTCCGGGACAGGGGGCGCGGGTCAGCCCCAGCATTTT	CASSLGSGTGGAGQPQHF
many	TRBV29-1	.	TRBJ1-1	TGCAGCGTTGAAGGGGGCGGCACTGAAGCTTTCTTT	CSVEGGGTEAFF
.	TRBV7-9	TRBD2	TRBJ2-3	TGTGCCAGCAACGGCGGGAGCCACACAGATACGCAGTATTTT	CASNGGSHTDTQYF
many	TRBV6-2/TRBV6-3	.	TRBJ2-7	TGTGCCAGTGGAGTGGACGAGCAGTACTTC	CASGVDEQYF
few	TRBV6-1	TRBD1	TRBJ2-6	TGTGCCAGCAGTTACCAAGACAGGGCTGGGGCCAACGTCCTGACTTTC	CASSYQDRAGANVLTF
many	TRBV27	TRBD1	TRBJ2-7	TGTGCCAGCAGTTTTGCAGGGGGCCACGAGCAGTACTTC	CASSFAGGHEQYF
many	TRBV5-1	.	TRBJ2-3	TGCGCCAGCAGTTTCTCCCAGGTAGCGGGCACAGATACGCAGTATTTT	CASSFSQVAGTDTQYF
many	TRBV5-1	TRBD2	TRBJ2-1	TGCGCCAGCAGCGCCGGACTAGACCCCTACAATGAGCAGTTCTTC	CASSAGLDPYNEQFF
many	TRBV18	.	TRBJ2-6	TGTGCCAGCTCACCCGTCGCGGGGCGTTCCTCTGGGGCCAACGTCCTGACTTTC	CASSPVAGRSSGANVLTF
many	TRBV30	.	TRBJ1-1	TGTGCCTGGGGAGGGACGTTTGAAGCTTTCTTT	CAWGGTFEAFF
many	TRBV3-1	.	TRBJ1-6	TGTGCCAGCAGCCCCCTCCGGGCCGGGAATTCACCCCTCCACTTT	CASSPLRAGNSPLHF
many	TRBV29-1	TRBD2	TRBJ2-4	TGCAGCGTTGGGATAGCGGGAGGTTCGGGAAACATTCAGTACTTC	CSVGIAGGSGNIQYF
many	TRBV7-8	TRBD1	TRBJ1-5	TGTGCCAGCAGCCTAGGAGACAGGGGCAATCAGCCCCAGCATTTT	CASSLGDRGNQPQHF
.	TRBV3-1	.	TRBJ2-1	TGTGCCAGCAGCCAAGATCACGGGGCAGACAATGAGCAGTTCTTC	CASSQDHGADNEQFF
many	TRBV5-6	TRBD1	TRBJ1-1	TGTGCCAGCAGCCCCATGGACAGGGCGGGGACTGAAGCTTTCTTT	CASSPMDRAGTEAFF
.	TRBV7-2	.	TRBJ1-2	TGTGCCAGCAGCTCAAGTACTCGCGGCTACACCTTC	CASSSSTRGYTF
many	TRBV10-3	.	TRBJ1-5	TGTGCCATCAGTGTGGGTCAGGGCCAGCCCCAGCATTTT	CAISVGQGQPQHF
many	TRBV3-1	TRBD1	TRBJ2-5	TGTGCCAGCAGCCAAGTAGAGGGGGCACGTATGGAAGAGACCCAGTACTTC	CASSQVEGARMEETQYF
.	TRBV5-1	.	TRBJ2-3	TGCGCCAGCAGCTTGGGATGGAGGACAGATACGCAGTATTTT	CASSLGWRTDTQYF
many	TRBV7-2	TRBD2	TRBJ2-3	TGTGCCAGCAGCTTACAATCGGCGGGGGGGCCCACAGATACGCAGTATTTT	CASSLQSAGGPTDTQYF
.	TRBV12-3/TRBV12-4	TRBD2	TRBJ2-1	TGTGCCAGCACTTCCGGACTAGCGGGGGGTTTTAATGATGAGCAGTTCTTC	CASTSGLAGGFNDEQFF
many	TRBV6-5	TRBD1	TRBJ1-2	TGTGCCAGCCTATCGCCAGGGGGAAGTAACTATGGCTACACTTTC	CASLSPGGSNYGYTF
many	TRBV5-1	TRBD2	TRBJ2-3	TGCGCCAGCAGCCCGGGGGGGGCGAGAAGCACAGATACGCAGTATTTT	CASSPGGARSTDTQYF
many	TRBV5-4	.	TRBJ2-1	TGTGCCAGCAGGACGAGAGCACAGGGAAATGAGCAGTTCTTC	CASRTRAQGNEQFF
many	TRBV25-1	TRBD1	TRBJ1-1	TGTGCCAGCAGTGAATTTGGGGACAGGAGAGCTTTCTTT	CASSEFGDRRAFF
many	TRBV20-1	.	TRBJ1-6	TGCAGTGCTAGGGGGGGCGGGTATTCACCCCTCCACTTT	CSARGGGYSPLHF
.	TRBV5-4	.	TRBJ2-3	TGTGCCAGCAGCTTGGCTTTAGCCCCAGATACGCAGTATTTT	CASSLALAPDTQYF
many	TRBV4-1	TRBD1	TRBJ1-2	TGCGCCAGCAGCCAAGATCGAGCAGGGGGCTGGGAAGGCTACACCTTC	CASSQDRAGGWEGYTF
few	TRBV12-3/TRBV12-4	TRBD2	TRBJ2-7	TGTGCCAGCAGTGTTAGCGGGAGGGCCCCCGAGCAGTACTTC	CASSVSGRAPEQYF
few	TRBV9	TRBD1	TRBJ2-7	TGTGCCAGCAGCGAGACGGACAGGGGGCCTTGGGAGCAGTACTTC	CASSETDRGPWEQYF
few	TRBV3-1	TRBD1	TRBJ1-4	TGTGCCAGCAGCCAAAATCGGGACAGGGGCGAGAAACTGTTTTTT	CASSQNRDRGEKLFF
few	TRBV3-1	TRBD1	TRBJ1-1	TGTGCCAGCAGCCAGAGGGGGCGCGGCGGAGCTTTCTTT	CASSQRGRGGAFF
many	TRBV18	TRBD1	TRBJ1-1	TGTGCCAGCTCACTCCGACAGGGCGGGGTTATGAACACTGAAGCTTTCTTT	CASSLRQGGVMNTEAFF
few	TRBV5-4	.	TRBJ2-2	TGTGCCAGCAGCTTGGCCGGGCAACCGAACACCGGGGAGCTGTTTTTT	CASSLAGQPNTGELFF